This T cell receptor (beta chain) was obtained from a study of CXCR3-negative and CXCR3-positive naive CD8 T cells. Each TRB cDNA library was prepared by 5' RACE (with UMI labels). Following a re-call of the 5' RACE reads, TCRdb has one entry per CDR3 protein and lacks DNA. Found here are 65,000 to 95,000 distinct CDR3 sequences; the top ten clones hold about 1.4%. The V gene's germline CDR1 is SGHTA and CDR2 FQGNSA. CDR3 length: 16 residues. A note on this clonotype: The antigen is unknown.

Broader study findings: Upon cryopreservation, CXCR3 expression partially decreased, and most assays used fresh PBMCs.

This TCR came from a human donor in good health. Some clones in this sample may be carry-over from other donors' samples. The V and J genes are TRBV7-2 and TRBJ2-1; the D call of TRBD1 rests on TCRdb alone, since no DNA is present to check it. The sample consisted of naive CXCR3- CD8+ T cells from blood. Subset: CD45RO-CCR7+CD27+CD95- naive CD8+ T cells lacking CXCR3 (TNR3-). CDR3 sequence reads: CASSLEGGAIYNEQFF.